Below, 24 T cell receptor beta chains from the same sample are listed, as sequenced in a study of monozygotic twins with inflammatory bowel disease. TCRdb re-analyzed the 5' RACE reads; it lists each CDR3 protein once, without DNA. The sample has about 330,000 distinct CDR3 sequences; the top ten hold approximately 2%. Input material: blood. Receptors were obtained from a human donor with ulcerative colitis or Crohn's disease, or a healthy co-twin of an affected twin (not recorded which).

This chain's CDR3 is CASSQSWTGNSNQPQHF. V is TRBV23-1 and J is TRBJ1-5; TCRdb reports TRBD1, a call that lacks DNA to check it against. TRBV23-1 falls under the ORF class, with uncertain function. The CDR3 has 17 amino acids.

The rearrangement joins TRBV7-9 to TRBJ2-3. The CDR3 is made up of 16 amino acids. Germline loops: CDR1 SEHNR, CDR2 FQNEAQ (reference sequence). CDR3 loop: CASSFFILASTDTQYF.

This sequence joins TRBV7-2 and TRBJ2-7; the D call from TCRdb, TRBD1, cannot be confirmed without DNA. CDR1 and CDR2 from the germline V gene are SGHTA and FQGNSA. The CDR3 spans 15 residues. CDR3 sequence reads: CASSPDPTGSYEQYF.

The V gene is TRBV20-1, the J gene TRBJ2-5; as DNA is missing, the TRBD1 call by TCRdb cannot be tested. The CDR3 totals 14 residues. The germline V gene has CDR1 DFQATT and CDR2 SNEGSKA (reference sequence). Here the CDR3 reads CSASLRGPEETQYF.

V gene TRBV4-1 combines with J gene TRBJ2-1; absent DNA, TCRdb's TRBD1 call cannot be checked. The CDR3 totals 16 residues. CDR1 MGHRA and CDR2 YSYEKL come from the germline V gene. This CDR3 is CASSQDGADPGNEQFF.

This rearrangement joins TRBV24-1 to TRBJ2-2. This CDR3 region has 14 residues. Germline V gene lookup returns CDR1 KGHDR and CDR2 SFDVKD. The CDR3 sequence: CATVGPANTGELFF.

This rearrangement joins TRBV30 to TRBJ2-1; TCRdb's D gene call, TRBD1, goes unchecked for lack of DNA. The germline gives CDR1 GTSNPN, CDR2 SVGIG (reference sequence). The CDR3 has 12 amino acids. CDR3 protein: CAWRPGHNEQFF.

This CDR3 is CASSYSRSYNEQFF. The chain employs TRBV6-5 and TRBJ2-1. The CDR3 length is 14 residues. The V gene's germline CDR1 is MNHEY and CDR2 SVGAGI.

V and J are TRBV7-2 and TRBJ2-4; with no DNA, the TCRdb D assignment of TRBD1 cannot be verified. The CDR3 has 17 amino acids. CDR1 and CDR2 from the germline V gene are SGHTA and FQGNSA. CDR3 region: CASSSQTGKLAKNIQYF.

The chain uses TRBV7-2 and TRBJ2-7; TCRdb's D call, TRBD2, is unchecked because there is no DNA. This CDR3 has 15 amino acids. CDR1 and CDR2 from the germline V gene are SGHTA and FQGNSA. The CDR3 loop is CASSKGLAGTYEQYF.

The V gene is TRBV5-1, the J gene TRBJ2-7; checking the TCRdb D call of TRBD1 is not possible without DNA. The germline V gene has CDR1 SGHRS and CDR2 YFSETQ. The CDR3 loop spans 15 amino acids. The CDR3 sequence is CASSLGQANLYEQYF.

The V call is TRBV4-2, the J call TRBJ1-6. The CDR3 consists of 16 residues. From germline, CDR1 is LGHNA and CDR2 YNFKEQ. This chain's CDR3 is CASSQDQTAGNSPLHF.

The rearrangement uses TRBV25-1 and TRBJ2-5. The CDR3 runs to 16 residues. The germline V gene encodes CDR1 MGHDK and CDR2 SYGVNS. This CDR3 reads CASSEWEGQWQETQYF.

CDR3 residues: CASSSLQGWADTQYF. The rearrangement uses TRBV28 and TRBJ2-3; no DNA is available, so the TRBD1 call from TCRdb remains unchecked. Per germline, CDR1 MDHEN and CDR2 SYDVKM. The CDR3 totals 15 residues.

The CDR3 sequence: CASRIADSTDTQYF. The V gene is TRBV5-1, the J gene TRBJ2-3; the TRBD2 assignment by TCRdb is unverifiable without DNA. Germline V gives CDR1 SGHRS, CDR2 YFSETQ. CDR3 length: 14 amino acids.

V gene TRBV5-6 combines with J gene TRBJ1-2; TCRdb proposes TRBD1, but this gene call is untestable without DNA. The germline V gene has CDR1 SGHDT and CDR2 YYEEEE. This CDR3 region has 13 residues. CDR3 sequence: CASSLVGTGGYTF.

The rearrangement uses TRBV12-3 or TRBV12-4 and TRBJ1-1; no DNA is available, so the TRBD1 call from TCRdb remains unchecked. CDR3 length equals 14 residues. The chain's CDR3 is CASRRTGGLTEAFF.

The V gene is TRBV7-9, the J gene TRBJ1-1; TCRdb indicates TRBD1, and absent DNA this call remains unverified. CDR1 SEHNR and CDR2 FQNEAQ come from the germline V gene (reference sequence). The length of the CDR3 is 14 residues. The CDR3 protein is CASYRGNMNTEAFF.

This chain uses TRBV6-1 with TRBJ2-2. CDR1 is MNHNS, CDR2 SASEGT, per germline. The CDR3 has 12 residues. CDR3 residues: CASQRDTGELFF.

The chain is built from TRBV7-2 and TRBJ1-1; TCRdb reports TRBD1, a call that lacks DNA to check it against. This CDR3 region has 16 residues. Germline V gene lookup returns CDR1 SGHTA and CDR2 FQGNSA. The CDR3 reads CASRQRTNRGVTEAFF.

The genes are TRBV2 and TRBJ2-1; TCRdb calls TRBD2, which cannot be checked without DNA. Germline V gives CDR1 SNHLY, CDR2 FYNNEI. The CDR3 length is 19 residues. This CDR3 is CASSEPGGTTSGSRNEQFF.

This chain uses TRBV30 with TRBJ2-1; the D gene TCRdb calls, TRBD2, cannot be checked with no DNA. The germline V gene has CDR1 GTSNPN and CDR2 SVGIG (reference sequence). This CDR3 spans 14 amino acids. CDR3 sequence reads: CAWETSGLYNEQFF. Using reference TRBV30 and TRBJ2-1 for the parts outside the CDR3, the full variable domain is SQTIHQWPATLVQPVGSPLSLECTVEGTSNPNLYWYRQAAGRGLQLLFYSVGIGQISSEVPQNLSASRPQDRQFILSSKKLLLSDSGFYLCAWETSGLYNEQFFGPGTRLTVL.

This chain links TRBV14 with TRBJ1-1; the D call of TRBD1 rests on TCRdb alone, since no DNA is present to check it. The CDR3 is 16 amino acids. Germline V lookup: CDR1 SGHDN, CDR2 FVKESK. The CDR3 sequence is CASRSLGRQGNTEAFF.

The chain recombines TRBV12-3 or TRBV12-4 with TRBJ1-2. The CDR3 totals 12 residues. The CDR3 protein is CASSLVGFGYTF.